The 18 T cell receptor beta chains presented below share a single source sample, sequenced in a study of CD4 T cell repertoires in COVID-19 listed by TCRdb under 2021. Libraries were prepared through the immunoSEQ multiplex PCR assay. The table was pulled from immuneACCESS by TCRdb, which kept in-frame rearrangements only. Such tables lose some clones; where checked, under half of the loss comes from unresolved V genes, and the rest has no known cause. A total of some 71,000 clones appear in this sample, around four fifths of them only once. The ten top clones hold 0.5% to 0.6% of the sample. The sample's time point label, decoded: sample from a COVID-19-recovered individual after infection. The source was CD4+ T cells from peripheral blood, collected after recovery from COVID-19. The receptor set was obtained from a human donor who had COVID-19.

Written as DNA, the CDR3 is TGTGCCAGCAGCCTGGTGGGGTTGAACACTGAAGCTTTCTTT. Its translation: CASSLVGLNTEAFF. The chain links TRBV7-2 to TRBJ1-1; no firm D call. Per the germline V gene, CDR1 is SGHTA and CDR2 is FQGNSA. The CDR3 length is 14 residues. V lost 5 bases to trimming and J lost 0 bases, with 10 bases between them.

The chain is built from TRBV7-2 and TRBJ2-5; no firm D call. V was clipped by 5 bases and J by 4 bases, with 11 bases between them. The germline CDR1 and CDR2 sequences are SGHTA and FQGNSA. The CDR3 covers 13 residues. The CDR3 nucleotides read TGTGCCAGCAGCGCTCGTCTCGGAGAGACCCAGTACTTC. This gives the protein CASSARLGETQYF.

This chain connects TRBV3-1 (or the pseudogene TRBV3-2) to TRBJ2-7; TRBD2 matches 11 bases. This CDR3 spans 14 amino acids. The germline V gene encodes CDR1 LGHDT and CDR2 YNNKEL (reference sequence). Trimming at V came to 4 bases and at J to 3 bases, leaving 2 bases not matched to a gene. CDR3 bases: TGTGCCAGCAGCCCTACTAGCGGGAGCTACGAGCAGTACTTC. Protein product: CASSPTSGSYEQYF.

In the case of this clone: Other DNA sequences of this sample code for an identical CDR3. The chain recombines TRBV7-6 with TRBJ1-1, with unresolved D. V lost 0 bases to trimming and J lost 8 bases, with 10 bases between them. This CDR3 contains 13 residues. The germline V gene encodes CDR1 SGHVS and CDR2 FNYEAQ. The CDR3 nucleotides are TGTGCCAGCAGCTTAGCGGCGGATACCGAAGCTTTCTTT. Encoded protein: CASSLAADTEAFF.

The CDR3, as DNA: TGTGCCAGCAGTAACCGGGACAGCCGCACTCTAGCGGGCGCCTACGAGCAGTACTTC. This translates into CASSNRDSRTLAGAYEQYF. This chain links TRBV27 with TRBJ2-7, with D maybe TRBD2 (8 bases). There are 19 residues in the CDR3. V lost 5 bases and J lost 2, with 28 bases in between. Germline CDR1 reads MNHEY; CDR2 reads SMNVEV (reference sequence).

The V call is TRBV28, the J call TRBJ2-5, with no clear D. The CDR3 extends over 12 amino acids. The V and J ends lost 4 bases and 4 bases respectively, with 7 bases between them. The germline CDR1 and CDR2 sequences are MDHEN and SYDVKM. The CDR3 DNA reads TGTGCCAGCAGTTCGACCTCAGAGACCCAGTACTTC. Translation gives CASSSTSETQYF.

The chain links TRBV14 to TRBJ2-3; perhaps TRBD2 as D (5 bases). V was clipped by 2 bases and J by 8 bases, with 14 bases between them. The CDR3 consists of 14 residues. The germline V gene encodes CDR1 SGHDN and CDR2 FVKESK. As DNA, the CDR3 is TGTGCCAGCAGCCAAAGTCCCGGGGTTGGTACGCAGTATTTT. Translated: CASSQSPGVGTQYF.

This clone was seen once. The chain has TRBV10-3 and TRBJ1-3; 7 nucleotides align to TRBD1. The CDR3 runs to 14 residues. V lost 3 bases and J lost 4; bases outside the gene matches: 3. CDR1 ENHRY and CDR2 SYGVKD come from the germline V gene. CDR3 nucleotide sequence: TGTGCCATCAGTGAAGAGGGGGCGGGAAACACCATATATTTT. This translates into CAISEEGAGNTIYF.

The rearrangement joins TRBV9 to TRBJ2-3, with D possibly being TRBD1 or TRBD2 (5 bases each). CDR1 is SGDLS, CDR2 YYNGEE, per germline. The CDR3 has 14 amino acids. V lost 2 bases and J 6 bases, leaving 13 bases between the germline ends. The CDR3 sequence: CASSVGTGWDTQYF. CDR3 in DNA: TGTGCCAGCAGCGTGGGGACCGGGTGGGATACGCAGTATTTT.

The chain combines TRBV6-5 with TRBJ1-2; a weak D match, TRBD1 (6 bases). Trimming left V 5 bases short and J 5 bases short, with 12 bases between. The CDR3 is 13 residues long. Germline assignment: CDR1 MNHEY and CDR2 SVGAGI. The CDR3 loop reads CASSRGNEYGYTF. For the CDR3, the DNA is TGTGCCAGCAGTAGGGGGAACGAGTATGGCTACACCTTC.

The V call is TRBV30, the J call TRBJ1-5; TRBD1 matches 10 bases. The CDR3 length is 16 residues. Germline lookup yields CDR1 GTSNPN and CDR2 SVGIG (reference sequence). Germline trimming cut 5 bases from V and 5 bases from J; bases unmatched to any gene: 12. CDR3 sequence: CAWDRGGTGAHQPQHF. CDR3 nucleotides: TGTGCCTGGGATCGAGGCGGGACAGGGGCCCATCAGCCCCAGCATTTT.

This chain connects TRBV3-1 (or the pseudogene TRBV3-2) to TRBJ2-5; 13 bases are a match to TRBD2. Germline loops: CDR1 LGHDT, CDR2 YNNKEL (reference sequence). The CDR3 spans 15 residues. The trim removed 4 bases at V and 5 bases at J, leaving 4 bases unmatched. The CDR3 coding sequence is TGTGCCAGCAGCCCCGGGACTAGCGGGGCCGAGACCCAGTACTTC. Its translation is CASSPGTSGAETQYF.

This CDR3 is CASSYSAGLEAFF. The CDR3 nucleotides are TGTGCCAGCAGTTACTCGGCAGGCCTTGAAGCTTTCTTT. The chain combines TRBV6-5 with TRBJ1-1; D is undetermined. The CDR3 has 13 amino acids. The germline V gene encodes CDR1 MNHEY and CDR2 SVGAGI. Trimming shortened V by 0 bases and J by 7 bases, and 9 bases separated the two germline ends.

The chain links TRBV19 to TRBJ2-5, with TRBD1 matching over 11 bases. The CDR3 has 17 amino acids. V gave up 6 bases and J gave up 6 bases; unmatched junction bases: 15. CDR1 is LNHDA and CDR2 is SQIVND in the germline V gene (reference sequence). The CDR3 is CASSPRVGTGGWKTQYF. Written as DNA, the CDR3 is TGTGCCAGTAGCCCAAGAGTCGGGACAGGGGGTTGGAAGACCCAGTACTTC.

The chain recombines TRBV6-2 or TRBV6-3 with TRBJ2-7; D gene ambiguous. CDR1 and CDR2 from the germline V gene are MNHEY and SVGEGT. The CDR3 loop spans 12 amino acids. V was cut by 4 bases and J by 3 bases, with 7 bases left in between. CDR3 coding DNA: TGTGCCAGCAGTTCGGTAGTCTACGAGCAGTACTTC. It encodes CASSSVVYEQYF.

This clone occurred a few times. V gene TRBV10-3 combines with J gene TRBJ1-6; D is unresolved. CDR1 is ENHRY and CDR2 is SYGVKD in the germline V gene. This CDR3 region has 14 residues. Deletions cut 2 bases from V and 9 bases from J, with 11 bases between. The CDR3 coding sequence is TGTGCCATCAGTGAGGGGATAGGGAGTTCACCCCTCCACTTT. This encodes CAISEGIGSSPLHF.

Concerning this clone: The sample has other DNA sequences that encode this CDR3 too. The chain employs TRBV20-1 and TRBJ2-1, with D possibly being TRBD2 (6 bases). CDR1 is DFQATT, CDR2 SNEGSKA, per germline (reference sequence). The CDR3 has 10 amino acids. Trimming stripped 6 bases from V and 12 bases from J, with 12 bases between. In nucleotides, the CDR3 is TGCAGTGCGCGGGATATTGGGCAGTTCTTC. Translated: CSARDIGQFF.

This clone has a handful of counts. The gene calls are TRBV19 and TRBJ1-1; D gene unclear. CDR1 is LNHDA, CDR2 SQIVND, per germline (reference sequence). The V and J ends lost 11 bases and 0 bases respectively, with 10 bases between them. The CDR3 spans 12 residues. In nucleotides, the CDR3 is TGTGCCGCGAGGGCTATGAACACTGAAGCTTTCTTT. Translation gives CAARAMNTEAFF.